This TCR beta chain was found in a study of sequential checkpoint blockade in melanoma. Study overall: Both treatment sequences were followed by maintenance nivolumab.

The treatment is: randomized to nivolumab then ipilimumab (arm A) or the reverse (arm B). None of the patients previously received DNA-damaging chemotherapy. Sorted cells were live CD3+CD8+, lacking CD19 and CD56, from PBMCs. Generated by immunoSEQ multiplex PCR, the TCRdb table keeps only in-frame clones and is missing some. Of 20,000 or so clones listed, 55% to 70% are singletons. CDR1 is SGHNT and CDR2 is YYREEE in the germline V gene (reference sequence). V was pared by 1 base and J by 6 bases, with 8 bases of the junction left unmatched. The CDR3 loop spans 15 amino acids. The chain is built from TRBV5-4 and TRBJ2-3; the match to TRBD2 covers 7 bases. This receptor was taken from a human donor with melanoma. This specimen consisted of CD8+ T cells sorted from blood (inferred from file names), obtained from a patient given nivolumab and ipilimumab in sequence. CDR3 coding DNA: TGTGCCAGCAGCTTGTGGTCGGGGGGTAGCGATACGCAGTATTTT. It codes for CASSLWSGGSDTQYF.